The clone carrying this TCR beta chain was counted between two and nine times. The sample is drawn from a study of blood T cell repertoires in COVID-19. Study-wide background: Sources were T cells, B-cell-depleted T cells, or PBMCs; the material itself was cDNA or gDNA.

In the original processing: By means of reference gene primer amplification, nucleated cell counts were estimated. Some clones are missing from TCRdb's copy, which holds only in-frame ones; the method was immunoSEQ multiplex PCR. V and J calls and clone size are as listed in that table; D and trimming were resolved from the DNA. The table includes 150,000 to 200,000 clones, more than 85% detected once. Trimming stripped 3 bases from V and 5 bases from J, with 10 bases between. The germline V gene encodes CDR1 LNHDA and CDR2 SQIVND (reference sequence). This CDR3 comprises 13 residues. Sequenced input: peripheral blood. This sequence joins TRBV19 and TRBJ2-5; possibly TRBD1 for D (6 bases). The sequence came from a man in his forties with active or convalescent COVID-19. The CDR3 protein is CASSMGAGETQYF. In DNA, the CDR3 is TGTGCCAGTAGTATGGGGGCCGGGGAGACCCAGTACTTC.